Each of the 22 T cell receptor beta chains below was sequenced from the same sample in a study of blood T cell repertoires in COVID-19. TCRdb's copy holds only in-frame clones and misses some; the assay was immunoSEQ multiplex PCR. The sample consists of approximately 280,000 clones, approximately 80% of them appearing once. The sequencing sample was made of PBMCs or T cells enriched from blood (not recorded which). The receptors were sampled from a man in his forties who had been exposed to COVID-19.

As to this clone: One end of the junction does not line up with germline, which may come from a read error. V usage is TRBV5-1 and J usage is TRBJ1-2; D may be TRBD1 (6 bases). CDR1 and CDR2 from the germline V gene are SGHRS and YFSETQ. The CDR3 loop spans 16 amino acids. CDR3 in amino acids: CASRLASLGGGSGYTF. CDR3 coding DNA: TGCGCCAGCAGATTGGCGTCTTTGGGAGGGGGTTCCGGCTACACCTTC.

This chain connects TRBV11-2 to TRBJ1-5, with 10 nucleotides matching TRBD1. Losses at the gene ends were 5 bases for V and 4 bases for J; bases not matched to a gene: 5. Germline-derived CDR1 and CDR2 are SGHAT and FQNNGV. The CDR3 totals 15 residues. The CDR3 sequence is CASSRDRGGNQPQHF. In DNA, the CDR3 is TGTGCCAGCAGCCGGGACAGGGGAGGGAATCAGCCCCAGCATTTT.

V is TRBV19 and J is TRBJ2-2; a possible D gene is TRBD2 (7 bases). CDR3 length: 15 amino acids. Germline CDR1 and CDR2: LNHDA and SQIVND (reference sequence). The V end was cut by 3 bases, the J end by 4 bases, with 12 bases between. The CDR3 spells CASSIIGGLTGELFF. The CDR3, as DNA: TGTGCCAGTAGTATTATCGGGGGGCTCACCGGGGAGCTGTTTTTT.

J is TRBJ2-3 and V is TRBV6-4; 8 nucleotides line up with TRBD2. The CDR3 totals 16 residues. The trim removed 7 bases at V and 5 bases at J, leaving 14 bases unmatched. The germline gives CDR1 MRHNA, CDR2 SNTAGT. The DNA of the CDR3 is TGTGCCAGCACTAGAGCGGCGGGAGGACCCGTAGATACGCAGTATTTT. As protein: CASTRAAGGPVDTQYF.

This chain joins TRBV10-1 and TRBJ1-2, with D uncertain. Germline V gene sequence: CDR1 WNHNN, CDR2 SYGVQD (reference sequence). The V gene lost 6 bases and the J gene lost 8 bases, with 16 bases spanning the gap. CDR3 length: 13 residues. CDR3 loop: CASSPETGRGYTF. Written as DNA, the CDR3 is TGCGCCAGCAGCCCTGAAACGGGAAGGGGCTACACCTTC.

The DNA for the CDR3 is TGTGCCAGCAGCGTAGCTGAGGGCGAGCAGTACTTC. As protein: CASSVAEGEQYF. The chain uses TRBV9 and TRBJ2-7; a weak D match, TRBD2 (5 bases). Germline V gives CDR1 SGDLS, CDR2 YYNGEE. V lost 0 bases and J lost 6, with 7 bases in between. The CDR3 has 12 amino acids.

This clone showed up many times. The J gene is TRBJ2-5, the V gene TRBV10-1; D not certain. The V gene's germline CDR1 is WNHNN and CDR2 SYGVQD (reference sequence). Trimming shortened V by 3 bases and J by 1 base, and 12 bases separated the two germline ends. This CDR3 has 15 amino acids. The CDR3: CASSDSQEGQETQYF. As DNA, the CDR3 is TGCGCCAGCAGTGATAGTCAGGAAGGCCAAGAGACCCAGTACTTC.

The V and J genes are TRBV6-4 and TRBJ2-1; 14 bases match TRBD2. J lost 9 bases, V lost 0 bases, and 13 bases had no gene match. The CDR3 loop spans 19 amino acids. The germline gives CDR1 MRHNA, CDR2 SNTAGT. The CDR3 here is CASSDSTRPGTSGSSEQFF. CDR3 sequence (DNA): TGTGCCAGCAGTGACTCAACCCGCCCGGGGACTAGCGGGAGCTCTGAGCAGTTCTTC.

CDR3 amino acids: CASSPNPSRGQYF. The CDR3 region has the DNA TGTGCCAGCAGTCCGAATCCCTCACGAGGGCAGTACTTC. This chain links TRBV27 with TRBJ2-7; D not resolved. V was clipped by 5 bases and J by 9 bases, with 17 bases between them. The CDR3 sequence is 13 residues long. The germline CDR1 and CDR2 sequences are MNHEY and SMNVEV (reference sequence).

V usage is TRBV3-1 (or the pseudogene TRBV3-2) and J usage is TRBJ1-6, with D possibly TRBD1 on 5 matching bases. V gave up 1 base and J gave up 10 bases, with 11 bases separating them. This CDR3 region has 14 residues. Germline values: CDR1 LGHDT, CDR2 YNNKEL (reference sequence). This CDR3 reads CASSQAQGESPLHF. The CDR3 DNA is TGTGCCAGCAGCCAAGCTCAGGGTGAATCACCCCTCCACTTT.

A single count supports this clone. The chain links TRBV12-3 or TRBV12-4 to TRBJ1-1; D uncertain. Trimming pared 7 bases from V and 11 bases from J, leaving 17 bases between. This CDR3 region has 12 residues. The CDR3 protein is CASTYTGVQAFF. CDR3 coding DNA: TGTGCCAGCACTTACACCGGGGTGCAGGCTTTCTTT.

This clone was observed once. The rearrangement joins TRBV19 to TRBJ2-5, with TRBD2 matching 7 bases. The V segment lost 6 bases and the J segment 7 bases; nucleotides outside the gene matches: 14. Germline CDR1 and CDR2: LNHDA and SQIVND (reference sequence). The CDR3 covers 15 residues. The CDR3 nucleotides read TGTGCCAGTAGCCAAGTCGGCGGGAGCCCTAGGACCCAGTACTTC. Protein product: CASSQVGGSPRTQYF.

The gene calls are TRBV20-1 and TRBJ2-1; D is uncertain. CDR1 DFQATT and CDR2 SNEGSKA come from the germline V gene (reference sequence). Trimming cost V 2 bases and J 9 bases, with 8 bases left between them. This CDR3 is built from 11 residues. In DNA form, the CDR3 reads TGCAGTGCTAGACAATCCGGTGAGCAGTTCTTC. Its translation is CSARQSGEQFF.

The DNA for the CDR3 is TGTGCCAGCAGCACACAGGGTTTCGGCTATGGCTACACCTTC. This gives the protein CASSTQGFGYGYTF. The chain is built from TRBV7-2 and TRBJ1-2; D possibly corresponds to TRBD1 (6 bases). The CDR3 length is 14 residues. Germline CDR1 and CDR2: SGHTA and FQGNSA. The V end lost 5 bases, the J end lost 4 bases, and 14 bases lay between the germline ends.

This clone was seen more than once but under ten times. The chain combines TRBV4-2 with TRBJ2-3; TRBD2 aligns across 12 bases. CDR1 is LGHNA and CDR2 is YNFKEQ in the germline V gene. CDR3 length equals 16 residues. V was clipped by 0 bases and J by 4 bases; unmatched bases: 2. The CDR3 is CASSQDLAGGPDTQYF. In DNA, the CDR3 is TGTGCCAGCAGCCAAGATCTAGCGGGAGGGCCAGATACGCAGTATTTT.

The chain uses TRBV5-1 and TRBJ2-3, with a weak D call TRBD2 (6 bases). V was pared by 3 bases and J by 10 bases, with 21 bases between. The CDR3 sequence is 15 residues long. Germline-derived CDR1 and CDR2 are SGHRS and YFSETQ. CDR3 protein: CASSSIRSEGMAQYF. In DNA, the CDR3 is TGCGCCAGCAGCTCCATCAGGTCGGAGGGGATGGCGCAGTATTTT. Using reference TRBV5-1 and TRBJ2-3 for the parts outside the CDR3, the full variable domain is KAGVTQTPRYLIKTRGQQVTLSCSPISGHRSVSWYQQTPGQGLQFLFEYFSETQRNKGNFPGRFSGRQFSNSRSEMNVSTLELGDSALYLCASSSIRSEGMAQYFGPGTRLTVL.

J is TRBJ1-1 and V is TRBV27; 8 bases fit TRBD1. There are 15 residues in the CDR3. Per the germline V gene, CDR1 is MNHEY and CDR2 is SMNVEV (reference sequence). The V segment lost 8 bases and the J segment 2 bases; nucleotides outside the gene matches: 10. CDR3 nucleotides: TGTGCCAGCCGAAGTTTGGGACAGGAAAACACTGAAGCTTTCTTT. This sequence encodes CASRSLGQENTEAFF.

J is TRBJ2-2 and V is TRBV7-8, with TRBD2 as a possible D gene (6 bases). CDR1 is SGHVS, CDR2 FQNEAQ, per germline. The V gene lost 5 bases and the J gene lost 4 bases, with 17 bases spanning the gap. The length of the CDR3 is 16 residues. In DNA, the CDR3 is TGTGCCAGCAGCCTGAGGGAGGAACAGCGCACCGGGGAGCTGTTTTTT. It is translated as CASSLREEQRTGELFF.

J is TRBJ2-1 and V is TRBV7-9; 9 positions agree with TRBD2. Germline CDR1 SEHNR, CDR2 FQNEAQ (reference sequence). Trimming at V came to 1 base and at J to 7 bases, leaving 11 bases not matched to a gene. This CDR3 comprises 17 residues. CDR3 in amino acids: CASSLGMDSGRSNEQFF. The CDR3 bases are TGTGCCAGCAGCTTAGGGATGGATAGCGGGAGATCGAATGAGCAGTTCTTC.

The genes are TRBV6-6 and TRBJ1-5, with a tentative D call TRBD1 (6 bases). V was clipped by 6 bases and J by 4 bases, with 13 bases between them. This CDR3 has 14 residues. CDR1 is MNHNY and CDR2 is SVGAGI in the germline V gene (reference sequence). The CDR3 protein is CASSADSSNQPQHF. CDR3 in DNA: TGTGCCAGCAGCGCGGACAGCAGTAATCAGCCCCAGCATTTT.

This clone turned up a few times. The chain has TRBV7-9 and TRBJ1-4, with 7 bases that match TRBD1. There are 14 residues in the CDR3. CDR1 is SEHNR, CDR2 FQNEAQ, per germline (reference sequence). V lost 3 bases to trimming and J lost 6 bases; unmatched junction nucleotides: 4. The CDR3 DNA sequence: TGTGCCAGCAGCTTCTCTGACAGGGATGAAAAACTGTTTTTT. It codes for CASSFSDRDEKLFF.

This chain joins TRBV28 and TRBJ2-7, with a possible D match to TRBD2 (6 bases). CDR1 is MDHEN and CDR2 is SYDVKM in the germline V gene. This CDR3 comprises 18 residues. The germline V and J ends were trimmed by 5 bases and 4 bases, with 27 bases remaining between them. CDR3 region: CASSPTTLNLGLDYEQYF. The CDR3 coding sequence is TGTGCCAGCAGTCCTACTACCCTAAACTTGGGACTTGATTACGAGCAGTACTTC.